A selection of T cell receptor beta chains follows, all from one sample in a study of T cell responses to AZD1222 COVID-19 vaccine. Clones were read by immunoSEQ multiplex PCR, and TCRdb kept only the in-frame ones, dropping some. This sample has over 150,000 clones, with over 75% found just once. The material sequenced was peripheral blood, taken on day 0 of AZD1222 vaccination. The source of these receptors is an adult in good health. Both conserved end residues are part of each CDR3. Each record gives: V gene, D gene, J gene, clone size, CDR3 DNA, CDR3 protein. D genes are given only for firm matches. The listing skips clone size in some rows; elsewhere it reads once, few, many or a size class.

v_call: TRBV5-5; d_call: -; j_call: TRBJ1-2; clone_size: few; cdr3_nt: TGTGCCAGCAGCCCACCGACAGGTCCGGGCTATGGCTACACCTTC; cdr3_aa: CASSPPTGPGYGYTF
v_call: TRBV5-4; d_call: -; j_call: TRBJ1-4; clone_size: -; cdr3_nt: TGTGCCAGCAGCCCGGGACCGCTCAATGAAAAACTGTTTTTT; cdr3_aa: CASSPGPLNEKLFF
v_call: TRBV24-1; d_call: TRBD2; j_call: TRBJ2-2; clone_size: -; cdr3_nt: TGTGCCACCAGTGCGAGCGGGGGAGACGGGGAGCTGTTTTTT; cdr3_aa: CATSASGGDGELFF
v_call: TRBV5-3; d_call: TRBD1; j_call: TRBJ2-5; clone_size: -; cdr3_nt: TGTGCCACTACTGGACCGAAAAAGGACAGGGAGGTGGAGACCCAGTACTTC; cdr3_aa: CATTGPKKDREVETQYF
v_call: TRBV7-9; d_call: TRBD1; j_call: TRBJ1-1; clone_size: -; cdr3_nt: TGTGCCAGCACCAACTCTTACCGGGACAGTGAAGCTTTCTTT; cdr3_aa: CASTNSYRDSEAFF
v_call: TRBV5-1; d_call: -; j_call: TRBJ1-4; clone_size: -; cdr3_nt: TGCGCCAGCAGCTTGGACGGGTCCAGTAATGAAAAACTGTTTTTT; cdr3_aa: CASSLDGSSNEKLFF
v_call: TRBV7-8; d_call: -; j_call: TRBJ1-2; clone_size: -; cdr3_nt: TGTGCCAGCAGCTTCGATGTGGTTAACTATGGCTACACCTTC; cdr3_aa: CASSFDVVNYGYTF
v_call: TRBV30; d_call: TRBD1; j_call: TRBJ1-1; clone_size: -; cdr3_nt: TGTGCCTGGAGTAGAGACAGGGATGCTGAAGCTTTCTTT; cdr3_aa: CAWSRDRDAEAFF
v_call: TRBV5-8; d_call: -; j_call: TRBJ2-3; clone_size: -; cdr3_nt: TGTGCCAGCAGCCGTGCGACGGGGGCGAGGGGAGATACGCAGTATTTT; cdr3_aa: CASSRATGARGDTQYF
v_call: TRBV4-3; d_call: -; j_call: TRBJ1-4; clone_size: -; cdr3_nt: TGCGCCAGCAGCCAAGAGGCGGGCTACGCAACTAATGAAAAACTGTTTTTT; cdr3_aa: CASSQEAGYATNEKLFF
v_call: TRBV5-6; d_call: -; j_call: TRBJ1-4; clone_size: few; cdr3_nt: TGTGCCAGCAGCTTGAACACTGGGGCGGGTGAAAAACTGTTTTTT; cdr3_aa: CASSLNTGAGEKLFF
v_call: TRBV3-1/TRBV3-2; d_call: -; j_call: TRBJ2-7; clone_size: once; cdr3_nt: TGTGCCAGCAGCCATCTCTCCTACGAGCAGTGCTTC; cdr3_aa: CASSHLSYEQCF
v_call: TRBV6-2/TRBV6-3; d_call: TRBD1; j_call: TRBJ1-5; clone_size: -; cdr3_nt: TGTGCCAGCAGTGAGCCGGGACAGGGGGGTCAGCCCCAGCATTTT; cdr3_aa: CASSEPGQGGQPQHF
v_call: TRBV3-1/TRBV3-2; d_call: -; j_call: TRBJ2-7; clone_size: -; cdr3_nt: TGTGCCAGCAGCCAAGGGGGCGGGGAATTGGAGTACTTC; cdr3_aa: CASSQGGGELEYF
v_call: TRBV6-5; d_call: -; j_call: TRBJ1-2; clone_size: once; cdr3_nt: TGTGCCAGCAGTTACTCGCTGGGCCCTAACTATGGCTACACCTTC; cdr3_aa: CASSYSLGPNYGYTF
v_call: TRBV9; d_call: -; j_call: TRBJ2-3; clone_size: -; cdr3_nt: TGTGCCAGCAGCTCCCGTGAGGGGTCCGGCACAGATACGCAGTATTTT; cdr3_aa: CASSSREGSGTDTQYF
v_call: TRBV5-1; d_call: -; j_call: TRBJ2-5; clone_size: -; cdr3_nt: TGCGCCAGCAGCTTTGGAGAGACCCAGTACTTC; cdr3_aa: CASSFGETQYF
v_call: TRBV11-2; d_call: -; j_call: TRBJ1-2; clone_size: -; cdr3_nt: TGTGCCAGCAGCTTAGATCTCGTTCGGTCTTGGTCAGCCTATGGCTACACCTTC; cdr3_aa: CASSLDLVRSWSAYGYTF
v_call: TRBV21-1; d_call: -; j_call: TRBJ2-1; clone_size: -; cdr3_nt: TGTGCCAGCAGGACGACTAGCGGGGGGGCCTGTGGGGTTGAGCAGTTCTTC; cdr3_aa: CASRTTSGGACGVEQFF
v_call: TRBV29-1; d_call: TRBD1; j_call: TRBJ2-2; clone_size: -; cdr3_nt: TGCAGCGCCATACTCCCGACAGGGGCTACCGGGGAGCTGTTTTTT; cdr3_aa: CSAILPTGATGELFF
v_call: TRBV7-2; d_call: -; j_call: TRBJ1-2; clone_size: once; cdr3_nt: TGTGCCAGCAGCTTAGCAGGCGGGGCGCCCGGTGGCTACACCTTC; cdr3_aa: CASSLAGGAPGGYTF
v_call: TRBV6-5; d_call: -; j_call: TRBJ1-2; clone_size: -; cdr3_nt: TGTGCCAGCAGTTACTCGACCAGGGAGCATGGCTACACCTTC; cdr3_aa: CASSYSTREHGYTF